This is a list of T cell receptor beta chains from one sample in a study of T cell changes during pregnancy in multiple sclerosis. Sequencing used immunoSEQ multiplex PCR; TCRdb keeps in-frame clones, though not all of them. The sample contains around 77,000 clones, 85% to 95% of which appear only once. The sample in question was peripheral blood, obtained in the third trimester of pregnancy. All receptors derive from a female donor with multiple sclerosis, enrolled in a pregnancy study. Both conserved end residues are part of each CDR3. The order of the fields is V gene, D gene, clone size, J gene, CDR3 protein, CDR3 DNA. The D gene is left open where the match is weak. Where a row states a size, it is once, few, many or the class of an expanded clone; other rows omit it.

TRBV5-8	.	.	TRBJ2-5	CASSSGTAQETQYF	TGTGCCAGCAGCTCCGGGACTGCCCAAGAGACCCAGTACTTC
TRBV29-1	TRBD2	once	TRBJ2-7	CSVGTSGTYEQYF	TGCAGCGTTGGGACTAGCGGAACCTACGAGCAGTACTTC
TRBV10-1	.	.	TRBJ2-3	CASSEGGSTDTQYF	TGCGCCAGCAGTGAAGGCGGGAGCACAGATACGCAGTATTTT
TRBV7-2	TRBD1	.	TRBJ2-7	CASSYTGTGTYEQYF	TGTGCCAGCAGCTACACCGGGACAGGGACCTACGAGCAGTACTTC
TRBV19	TRBD1	once	TRBJ1-2	CASSKDRGRYGYTF	TGTGCCAGTAGTAAGGACAGGGGGCGTTATGGCTACACCTTC
TRBV5-1	TRBD1	.	TRBJ1-2	CASSPWSGGDYGYTF	TGCGCCAGCAGCCCCTGGTCAGGGGGCGACTATGGCTACACCTTC
TRBV19	TRBD1	.	TRBJ1-4	CASSIDRGENEKLFF	TGTGCCAGTAGTATAGACAGGGGGGAGAACGAAAAACTGTTTTTT
TRBV5-1	TRBD2	.	TRBJ2-1	CASSLGGLAGEVGQFF	TGCGCCAGCAGCTTGGGTGGACTAGCGGGAGAAGTTGGGCAGTTCTTC
TRBV21-1	.	.	TRBJ2-7	CASNHLPGRGGTAEQYF	TGTGCCAGCAACCACCTTCCGGGGAGGGGGGGAACAGCGGAGCAGTACTTC
TRBV7-2	.	.	TRBJ2-5	CASSLIMGGETQYF	TGTGCCAGCAGCTTAATAATGGGGGGAGAGACCCAGTACTTC
TRBV9	TRBD1	.	TRBJ1-4	CASSPQRDRGRQWEKLFF	TGTGCCAGCAGCCCACAGCGGGACAGGGGACGACAATGGGAAAAACTGTTTTTT
TRBV5-1	.	.	TRBJ2-3	CASSLGQGGADTQYF	TGCGCCAGCAGCCTCGGGCAGGGGGGCGCAGATACGCAGTATTTT
TRBV20-1	.	.	TRBJ2-1	CSASDNEQFF	TGCAGTGCTAGCGACAATGAGCAGTTCTTC
TRBV18	TRBD1	once	TRBJ1-4	CASSPRDRVVNEKLFF	TGTGCCAGCTCACCAAGAGACAGGGTCGTTAATGAAAAACTGTTTTTT
TRBV28	TRBD2	once	TRBJ2-7	CASSSIRGLGVQQYF	TGTGCCAGCAGTTCCATTAGGGGACTAGGAGTTCAGCAGTACTTC
TRBV19	TRBD2	.	TRBJ2-2	CASRFGGRETGELFF	TGTGCCAGTCGGTTTGGCGGGAGGGAAACCGGGGAGCTGTTTTTT
TRBV7-2	TRBD2	.	TRBJ2-3	CASSSGTSRTSTDTQYF	TGTGCCAGCAGCTCCGGGACTAGCAGAACTAGCACAGATACGCAGTATTTT
TRBV9	TRBD2	.	TRBJ2-3	CASSVPLAGGSDTQYF	TGTGCCAGCAGCGTACCTCTAGCGGGAGGATCAGATACGCAGTATTTT
TRBV5-1	TRBD2	.	TRBJ2-5	CASDPSGSAETQYF	TGCGCCAGCGATCCGAGCGGGAGCGCGGAGACCCAGTACTTC
TRBV4-3	.	.	TRBJ1-4	CASSQEQGSREKLFF	TGCGCCAGCAGCCAAGAGCAGGGCTCTCGAGAAAAACTGTTTTTT
TRBV6-5	.	.	TRBJ1-5	CASSFSRTADQPQHF	TGTGCCAGCAGCTTCTCCCGGACAGCGGATCAGCCCCAGCATTTT
TRBV7-9	.	.	TRBJ1-1	CASSSMTEAFF	TGTGCCAGCAGCTCAATGACTGAAGCTTTCTTT
TRBV29-1	.	.	TRBJ1-2	CSVEDGGTSASYGYTF	TGCAGCGTTGAAGATGGCGGGACCTCTGCCTCCTATGGCTACACCTTC
TRBV7-6	TRBD2	.	TRBJ2-5	CASRTGTSAETQYF	TGTGCCAGCAGAACCGGGACTAGCGCCGAGACCCAGTACTTC
TRBV9	TRBD2	.	TRBJ2-1	CASSEGLAGLHEQFF	TGTGCCAGCAGCGAGGGACTAGCGGGGCTGCATGAGCAGTTCTTC
TRBV10-3	TRBD2	.	TRBJ2-7	CAISELSSGSYEQYF	TGTGCCATCAGTGAGTTGTCTAGCGGATCCTACGAGCAGTACTTC
TRBV5-8	TRBD1	few	TRBJ1-2	CASSSGQGSGYTF	TGTGCCAGCAGCTCCGGACAGGGCAGCGGCTACACCTTC
TRBV6-4	TRBD1	once	TRBJ1-1	CASTEGQGRNTEAFF	TGTGCCAGCACCGAAGGACAGGGCAGGAACACTGAAGCTTTCTTT
TRBV9	TRBD2	once	TRBJ2-1	CASSVGGGRGSGFNEQFF	TGTGCCAGCAGCGTAGGGGGCGGGAGGGGTTCCGGTTTCAATGAGCAGTTCTTC
TRBV18	TRBD1	.	TRBJ2-1	CASSPLSPRTGGNEQFF	TGTGCCAGCTCACCACTTTCCCCCCGGACAGGGGGCAATGAGCAGTTCTTC
TRBV30	TRBD1	.	TRBJ1-1	CAWGRQGPTEAFF	TGTGCCTGGGGGCGACAGGGCCCCACTGAAGCTTTCTTT
TRBV5-4	.	.	TRBJ2-1	CASRSGFYEQFF	TGTGCCAGCAGAAGTGGCTTCTATGAGCAGTTCTTC
TRBV19	TRBD2	.	TRBJ2-4	CASSIERRERQNIQYF	TGTGCCAGTAGTATAGAAAGGCGGGAGAGACAAAACATTCAGTACTTC
TRBV9	TRBD2	.	TRBJ2-1	CASSQLGEGRYNEQFF	TGTGCCAGCAGCCAGTTGGGGGAGGGCCGGTACAATGAGCAGTTCTTC
TRBV7-2	.	.	TRBJ2-3	CASSLSSASTDTQYF	TGTGCCAGCAGCTTATCTAGCGCAAGCACAGATACGCAGTATTTT
TRBV10-1	TRBD1	.	TRBJ1-3	CASTGDSQFGNTIYF	TGCGCCAGCACCGGGGACAGCCAATTTGGAAACACCATATATTTT
TRBV4-1	.	.	TRBJ1-2	CASSQDPGIGGYTF	TGCGCCAGCAGCCAAGACCCAGGGATAGGAGGCTACACCTTC
TRBV19	TRBD1	.	TRBJ1-2	CASNLQGAGNYGYTF	TGTGCCAGTAACCTCCAGGGGGCCGGAAACTATGGCTACACCTTC
TRBV27	.	.	TRBJ2-4	CAMTQAKNIQYF	TGTGCCATGACTCAAGCCAAAAACATTCAGTACTTC
TRBV7-7	.	.	TRBJ2-5	CASSLGLTGLQETQYF	TGTGCTAGCAGCTTAGGGTTGACAGGCCTCCAAGAGACCCAGTACTTC
TRBV29-1	TRBD1	once	TRBJ1-4	CSVTGATNEKLFF	TGCAGCGTGACAGGGGCAACTAATGAAAAACTGTTTTTT
TRBV4-3	TRBD2	.	TRBJ2-1	CASSQGLRTSGSGGYNEQFF	TGCGCCAGCAGCCAGGGGTTAAGGACTAGCGGGAGTGGGGGCTACAATGAGCAGTTCTTC
TRBV7-2	TRBD2	.	TRBJ2-7	CASSFTLAGGDNWYF	TGTGCCAGCAGCTTTACGTTAGCGGGAGGAGACAATTGGTACTTC
TRBV5-1	TRBD2	.	TRBJ2-1	CASSLWTAGVDEQFF	TGCGCCAGCAGCCTATGGACCGCGGGGGTCGATGAGCAGTTCTTC
TRBV19	TRBD2	.	TRBJ2-1	CAKMSGVLYNEQFF	TGTGCCAAAATGAGCGGGGTCCTCTACAATGAGCAGTTCTTC
TRBV11-2	TRBD2	.	TRBJ2-7	CASRPSGDPYEQYF	TGTGCCAGCAGGCCTAGCGGGGATCCCTACGAGCAGTACTTC
TRBV5-1	TRBD1	.	TRBJ2-4	CASSSGTGDTNIQYF	TGCGCCAGCAGTTCCGGGACAGGGGATACAAACATTCAGTACTTC
TRBV29-1	.	.	TRBJ2-7	CSVEKSSYEQYF	TGCAGCGTTGAAAAGAGTTCCTACGAGCAGTACTTC
TRBV2	.	once	TRBJ1-4	CASIRQQPATNEKLFF	TGTGCCAGCATCAGACAGCAGCCTGCAACTAATGAAAAACTGTTTTTT
TRBV6-1	TRBD1	.	TRBJ1-2	CASSVGQGIEGGYTF	TGTGCCAGCAGTGTAGGACAGGGCATAGAGGGTGGCTACACCTTC